This T cell receptor (beta chain) appears in the sequencing data of a study of blood T cells in healthy people across ages. At the level of the study: Every two T cells gave about one barcoded beta molecule via template switching. General study points: The long-lived group displayed more naive CD4+ cells, plus higher diversity, than the aged donors did.

Per individual sample, total RNA of at least 6 micrograms was extracted. CDR1 and CDR2 (germline): SNHLY, FYNNEI. The V end was cut by 1 base, the J end by 7 bases, with 7 bases between. The CDR3 contains 12 residues. Combining a sample-barcoded 5' primer with a J-beta primer mix, a second PCR ran for roughly 7 to 12 cycles. Each TCR beta cDNA got a 12-nucleotide random molecular identifier. TCRdb re-called the 5' RACE reads through MiXCR, storing one row per CDR3 protein. Here the sample spans hundreds of thousands of distinct CDR3 sequences, 49% being singletons. With respect to this clonotype: Its antigen is not known.

V gene TRBV2 combines with J gene TRBJ1-2, with D unresolved. Sequenced input: blood. The clonotype comes from an older woman in good health. CDR3 in amino acids: CASSEVGSGYTF. The DNA for the CDR3 is TGTGCCAGCAGTGAAGTGGGTTCTGGCTACACCTTC.